This is a list of T cell receptor beta chains from one sample in a study of T cell responses to AZD1222 COVID-19 vaccine. The table came from immunoSEQ multiplex PCR; TCRdb's copy has only in-frame clones and leaves some out. The sample has tens of thousands of clones; roughly 90% are singletons. The input for sequencing was peripheral blood, taken on day 0 of AZD1222 vaccination. The receptors were gathered from an adult in good health. The CDR3 runs from the conserved cysteine through the conserved F or W.

V,CDR3
TRBV4-1,CAGRDSRGAVF
TRBV3-1/TRBV3-2,CASSPGGGNWYEQYF
TRBV18,CASATSGANNSPLHF
TRBV4-2,CASSQDHGENGELFF
TRBV7-9,CASSSRGTGYNEQFF
TRBV28,CASISGGDNYNEQFF
TRBV29-1,CSSGTMGDNEQFF
TRBV7-9,CASSLAGQNYGYTF
TRBV5-8,CASSFLGVGTDTQYF
TRBV2,CASSAQGQRLEPQHF
TRBV18,CASSPRAGVDNEQFF
TRBV27,CASSPDGAGWSLRATNEKLFF
TRBV2,CASKLGGTGNTGELFF
TRBV10-3,CAISEQGGGEKLFF
TRBV19,CASSIRLRQPQHF
TRBV19,CASTQGNEKLFF
TRBV7-9,CASRTSGQTGELFF
TRBV7-2,CASSSYTDTQYF
TRBV4-1,CASSLDSSNQPQHF
TRBV12-3/TRBV12-4,CASSYRGQGKLFF
TRBV27,CASSPRQQFYEQYF
TRBV2,CASSELVGVAEAFF
TRBV7-2,CASSFGTVNTEAFF
TRBV29-1,CSGQDRTTGELFF
TRBV19,CASSMKGRGTEAFF
TRBV18,CASSPQGNEQFF
TRBV5-4,CASSLPGGSYEQYF
TRBV5-1,CASSLGLVSRAHQETQYF
TRBV3-1/TRBV3-2,CASSQGTRAASYNEQFF
TRBV20-1,CSASAAGTRRLSGNTIYF
TRBV4-1,CASSQGTVATNEKLFF
TRBV7-9,CASSGDRGPYNEQFF
TRBV4-2,CASSPNQGRATGELFF
TRBV6-5,CASKSGLLYGYTF
TRBV27,CASSLHENNYGYTF
TRBV7-9,CASSFSAGAIHEQYF
TRBV11-2,CASSLAGIAGPLRNEQFF
TRBV19,CASSQPGQGLEQYF
TRBV4-2,CASSQASTGGMGPPLHF
TRBV19,CASSTLGLSDTQYF
TRBV5-4,CASSNDRFATNEKLFF
TRBV4-1,CASSQGQANYGYTF
TRBV7-2,CASSFSRLTEPSGNTIYF
TRBV3-1/TRBV3-2,CASSQEQGRRQRAFF
TRBV10-3,CAISESGGAADTQYF
TRBV7-9,CASSPTGYEQYF
TRBV5-1,CASSIGATKTNSPLHF
TRBV9,CASSVALAINEQFF
TRBV10-3,CATGDRAYNEQFF
TRBV29-1,CSVGGRMTYEQYF
TRBV5-1,CASSLGQVDEKLFF
TRBV28,CASSFPGQGNTEAFF
TRBV7-9,CASSPGNGAFF